The present TCR beta chain was sequenced within a study of T cells after yellow fever vaccination. Across the study: The fractions with low cell numbers were processed using SMART-Seq v4 Ultra Low Input.

This clonotype was detected many times. Its antigen is still unknown. General study findings and limits: The secondary response showed a weaker magnitude and a faster peak, day 5 versus 15.

MiXCR, applied by TCRdb to the 5' RACE reads, yields one record per CDR3 protein. Altogether 160,000 or so distinct CDR3 sequences are present, under 7.5% being singletons, with the ten largest covering around 2.3%. This receptor was taken from a man aged 18 to 29 who received the YFV17D yellow fever vaccine. The specimen was CD4+ T cells sorted from PBMCs, collected about 5 days after the first yellow fever vaccination.

CDR3 region: CASSRAPLNTEAFF. Written as DNA, the CDR3 is TGTGCCAGCAGCCGAGCCCCACTGAACACTGAAGCTTTCTTT. The chain links TRBV7-9 to TRBJ1-1; D remains ambiguous. Trimming removed 5 bases at V and 0 bases at J, with 10 bases between. The CDR3 spans 14 residues. Germline CDR1 SEHNR, CDR2 FQNEAQ (reference sequence).